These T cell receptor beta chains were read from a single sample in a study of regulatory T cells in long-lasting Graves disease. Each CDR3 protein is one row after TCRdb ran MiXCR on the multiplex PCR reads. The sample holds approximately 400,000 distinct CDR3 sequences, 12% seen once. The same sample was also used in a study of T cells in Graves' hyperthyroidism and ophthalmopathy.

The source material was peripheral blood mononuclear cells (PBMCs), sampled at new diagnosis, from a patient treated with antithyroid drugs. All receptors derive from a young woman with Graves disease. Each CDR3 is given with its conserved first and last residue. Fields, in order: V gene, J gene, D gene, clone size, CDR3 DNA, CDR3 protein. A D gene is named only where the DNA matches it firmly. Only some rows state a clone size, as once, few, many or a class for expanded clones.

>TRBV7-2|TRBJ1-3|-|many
TGTGCCAGCAGCTTAGTTCCTCGAGGGAACACCATATATTTT
CASSLVPRGNTIYF
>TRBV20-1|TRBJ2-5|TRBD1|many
TGCAGTGCTCTGACAGGGTTGACGCAAGAGACCCAGTACTTC
CSALTGLTQETQYF
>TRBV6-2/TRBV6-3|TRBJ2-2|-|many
TGTGCCAGCAGTTACACCCGTTGGGGGAAGACGAACACCGGGGAGCTGTTTTTT
CASSYTRWGKTNTGELFF
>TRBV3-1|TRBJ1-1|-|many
TGTGCCAGCAGCCAGGACAGTGAAACTGAAGCTTTCTTT
CASSQDSETEAFF
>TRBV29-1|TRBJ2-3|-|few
TGCAGCGTTGTCTTAGGCAACACAGATACGCAGTATTTT
CSVVLGNTDTQYF
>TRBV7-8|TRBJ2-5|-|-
TGTGCCAGCAGCTTAGATGACAGGGAGGGAGAGACCCAGTACTTC
CASSLDDREGETQYF
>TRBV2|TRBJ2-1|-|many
TGTGCCAGCAGTGAATATGATGAGCAGTTCTTC
CASSEYDEQFF
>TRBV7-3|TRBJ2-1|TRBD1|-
TGTGCCAGCAGCTTCTTAACAGGGGGAAATCAGTTCTTC
CASSFLTGGNQFF
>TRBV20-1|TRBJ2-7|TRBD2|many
TGCAGTTCGCGGGGGGGGGACCTTGAAGAGCAGTACTTC
CSSRGGDLEEQYF
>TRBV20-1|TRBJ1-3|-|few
TGCAGTGCCGTCTCGGACGCCAGCTCTGGAAACACCATATATTTT
CSAVSDASSGNTIYF
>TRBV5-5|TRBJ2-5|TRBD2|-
TGTGCCAGCAGCTTGGTTTGGGTGGGCCGACTAGCGGGATGGCAGGAGACCCAGTACTTC
CASSLVWVGRLAGWQETQYF
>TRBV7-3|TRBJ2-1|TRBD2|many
TGTGCCAGCAGCGCTGGCGGGACTAGCTACAATGAGCAGTTCTTC
CASSAGGTSYNEQFF
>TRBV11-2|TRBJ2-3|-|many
TGTGCCAGCAGCTTACCGTGGGGGTTAGAGACAGATACGCAGTATTTT
CASSLPWGLETDTQYF
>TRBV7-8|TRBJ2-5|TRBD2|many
TGTGCCAGCAGCTGGGGGGGTAGGGAGACCCAGTACTTC
CASSWGGRETQYF
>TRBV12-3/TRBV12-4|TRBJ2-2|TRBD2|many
TGTGCCAGCAGACCCCCGGGGGCTAGCGGGAGTGGGGAGCTGTTTTTT
CASRPPGASGSGELFF
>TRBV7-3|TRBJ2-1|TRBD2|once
TGTGCCAGCAGCTCACTAGCGGGGGGCCTAGATGAGCAGTTCTTC
CASSSLAGGLDEQFF
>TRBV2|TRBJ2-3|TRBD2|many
TGTGCCAGCAGTGACCGCGGGGGGACCACAGATACGCAGTATTTT
CASSDRGGTTDTQYF
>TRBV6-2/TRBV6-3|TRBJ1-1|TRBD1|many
TGTGCCAGCAGTGCCCCTAGGGACTCTCCAGGGGGCGTGAGCACTGAAGCTTTCTTT
CASSAPRDSPGGVSTEAFF
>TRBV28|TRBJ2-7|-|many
TGTGCCAGCAGCCAGGGGGGGTCCGGCTACGAGCAGTACTTC
CASSQGGSGYEQYF
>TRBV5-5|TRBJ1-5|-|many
TGTGCCAGCAGCGAACTAACTGGTTTCGGGCCCCAGCATTTT
CASSELTGFGPQHF
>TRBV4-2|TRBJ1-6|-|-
TGTGCCAGCAGCCAGGGGACCGATTCGGCCCTCCACTTT
CASSQGTDSALHF
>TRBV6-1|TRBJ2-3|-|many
TGTGCCAGCAGGATTCAGGGGGGGACAGATACGCAGTATTTT
CASRIQGGTDTQYF
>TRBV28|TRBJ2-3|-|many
TGTGCCAGCACCCTATATTACGGAGACACAGATACGCAGTATTTT
CASTLYYGDTDTQYF
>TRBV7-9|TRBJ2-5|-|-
TGTGCCAGCAGCCCCTCGGCTGTAGAGACCCAGTACTTC
CASSPSAVETQYF
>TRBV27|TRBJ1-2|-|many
TGTGCCAGCATGGGATCCGGGACCAACGGAAACTATGGCTACACCTTC
CASMGSGTNGNYGYTF
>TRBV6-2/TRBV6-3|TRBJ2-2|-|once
TGTGCCAGCAGTTACGACGGAACCCTAGACACCGGGGAGCTGTTTTTT
CASSYDGTLDTGELFF
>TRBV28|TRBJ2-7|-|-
TGTGTCAGCAGTTTAAGTGGCGCTCCGGGTAGCTCCTACGAGCAGTACTTC
CVSSLSGAPGSSYEQYF
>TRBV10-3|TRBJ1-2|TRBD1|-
TGTGCCATCAGTGAGCGGGGGACAGGGGATGACTATGGCTACACCTTC
CAISERGTGDDYGYTF
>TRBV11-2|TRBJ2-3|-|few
TGTGCCAGCAGCTACTCCGGAGTTGTGAGTGATACGCAGTATTTT
CASSYSGVVSDTQYF
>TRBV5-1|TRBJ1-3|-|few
TGCGCCAGCAGCTCCCTCCATGGAAACACCATATATTTT
CASSSLHGNTIYF